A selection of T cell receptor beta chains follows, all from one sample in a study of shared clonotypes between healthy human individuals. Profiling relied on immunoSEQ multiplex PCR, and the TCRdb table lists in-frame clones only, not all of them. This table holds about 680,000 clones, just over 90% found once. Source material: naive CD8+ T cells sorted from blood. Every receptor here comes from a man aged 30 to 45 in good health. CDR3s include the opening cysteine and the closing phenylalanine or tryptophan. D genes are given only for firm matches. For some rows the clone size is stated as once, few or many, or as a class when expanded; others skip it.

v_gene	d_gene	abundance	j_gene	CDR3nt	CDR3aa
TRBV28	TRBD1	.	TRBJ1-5	TGTGCCAGCAGTATAGACAGGGGGGCCAATCAGCCCCAGCATTTT	CASSIDRGANQPQHF
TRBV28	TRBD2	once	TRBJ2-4	TGTGCCAGCAGTCAGCTAGCGGGTGAAAACATTCAGTACTTC	CASSQLAGENIQYF
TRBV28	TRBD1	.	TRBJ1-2	TGTGCCAGCACCGAAGAGGGGACAGGCGGCTATGGCTACACCTTC	CASTEEGTGGYGYTF
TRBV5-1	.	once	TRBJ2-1	TGCGCCAGCAGCTTAGCAGAAGACAATGAGCAGTTCTTC	CASSLAEDNEQFF
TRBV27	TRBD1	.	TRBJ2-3	TGTGCCAGCAGTTCCCCGGACAGGATTAGCACAGATACGCAGTATTTT	CASSSPDRISTDTQYF
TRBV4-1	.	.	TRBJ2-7	TGCGCCAGCAGCCATGGGTGGAGGTCCTACGAGCAGTACTTC	CASSHGWRSYEQYF
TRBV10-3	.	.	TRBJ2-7	TGTGCCATCAGTGAGTCCACGACTTACGAGCAGTACTTC	CAISESTTYEQYF
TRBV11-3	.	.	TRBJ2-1	TGTGCCAGCAGCTCCCTGTCGGATGAGCAGTTCTTC	CASSSLSDEQFF
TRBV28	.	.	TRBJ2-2	TGTGCCAGCAGTTCTGCTACCGGGGAGCTGTTTTTT	CASSSATGELFF
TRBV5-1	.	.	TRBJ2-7	TGCGCCAGCAGCTTGGCGGGAAGGGTTTTCGACGAGCAGTACTTC	CASSLAGRVFDEQYF
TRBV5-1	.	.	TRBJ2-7	TGCGCCAGCAGCTTGAAGGCATTGGAATCCTACGAGCAGTACTTC	CASSLKALESYEQYF
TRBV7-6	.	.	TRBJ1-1	TGTGCCAGCAGCTTAGGGAGCCAGGGGATTCGGAGCACTGAAGCTTTCTTT	CASSLGSQGIRSTEAFF
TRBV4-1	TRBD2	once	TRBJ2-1	TGCGCCAGCAGCTTCCGACCTCTAGCGGGTTCTTACAATGAGCAGTTCTTC	CASSFRPLAGSYNEQFF
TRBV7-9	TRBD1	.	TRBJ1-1	TGTGCCAGCAGCTTACTCCGGGACAGGGACCCTGAAGCTTTCTTT	CASSLLRDRDPEAFF
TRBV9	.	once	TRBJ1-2	TGTGCCAGCAGCGTCACCCCCTATGGCTACACCTTC	CASSVTPYGYTF
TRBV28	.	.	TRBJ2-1	TGTGCCAGCAGCAAGGACAACTACAATGAGCAGTTCTTC	CASSKDNYNEQFF
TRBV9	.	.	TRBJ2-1	TGTGCCAGCAGCGTAGTAGGCGGAATCTCCTACAATGAGCAGTTCTTC	CASSVVGGISYNEQFF
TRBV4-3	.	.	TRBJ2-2	TGCGCCAGCAGCCAAGAGAGGGCGGGCGGGGAGCTGTTTTTT	CASSQERAGGELFF
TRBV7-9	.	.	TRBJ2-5	TGTGCCAGCAGCTTAAGGGGCGAGACCCAGTACTTC	CASSLRGETQYF
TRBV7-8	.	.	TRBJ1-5	TGTGCCAGCGGGACTCGACGAGGTAATCAGCCCCAGCATTTT	CASGTRRGNQPQHF
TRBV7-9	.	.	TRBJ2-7	TGTGCCAGCAGCTTCAACCCGCACGAGCAGTACTTC	CASSFNPHEQYF
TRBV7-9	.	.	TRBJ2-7	TGTGCCAGCAGCTTAGCTAGCGCGGTCTACGAGCAGTACTTC	CASSLASAVYEQYF
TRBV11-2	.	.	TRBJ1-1	TGTGCCAGCAGCCGACGGGAGAAGAACACTGAAGCTTTCTTT	CASSRREKNTEAFF
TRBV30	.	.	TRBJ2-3	TGTGCCTGGAGTGTACCACCGACTAGTTACACAGATACGCAGTATTTT	CAWSVPPTSYTDTQYF
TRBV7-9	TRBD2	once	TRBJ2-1	TGTGCCAGCAGCTCACCCGGGACTAGCGGATACAATGAGCAGTTCTTC	CASSSPGTSGYNEQFF
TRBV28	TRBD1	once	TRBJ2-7	TGTGCCAGCAGTTCCCCCAGGGGGCTCTCCTACGAGCAGTACTTC	CASSSPRGLSYEQYF
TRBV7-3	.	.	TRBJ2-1	TGTGCCAGCAGCTTCGGGGGGCTAAGGGAGCAGTTCTTC	CASSFGGLREQFF
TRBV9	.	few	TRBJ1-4	TGTGCCAGCAGCGCTGGACAGCAAGAAGGTGAAAAACTGTTTTTT	CASSAGQQEGEKLFF
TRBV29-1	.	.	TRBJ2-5	TGCAGCGTTGAGGGTATCCAAGAGACCCAGTACTTC	CSVEGIQETQYF